This T cell receptor (beta chain) comes out of a study of cytomegalovirus exposure and HLA in healthy donors. V lost 4 bases to trimming and J lost 0 bases; unmatched junction nucleotides: 9. Per the germline V gene, CDR1 is LNHNV and CDR2 is YYDKDF (reference sequence). This CDR3 contains 18 residues. PCR primers comprised 60 Vbeta and 13 Jbeta primers. The repertoire was sequenced with immunoSEQ multiplex PCR; TCRdb's copy has only in-frame clones and lacks some. The sample holds 150,000 to 200,000 clones; 82% are singletons and the top ten take about 1.4%. The specimen sequenced was PBMCs. The rearrangement links TRBV15 to TRBJ2-6; 7 nucleotides match TRBD1. The clonotype was recovered from a girl aged 5 to 17 in good health and CMV-seropositive. This CDR3 is CATSTVGQALSGANVLTF. The CDR3 DNA follows: TGTGCCACCAGCACAGTAGGACAGGCCCTCTCTGGGGCCAACGTCCTGACTTTC.